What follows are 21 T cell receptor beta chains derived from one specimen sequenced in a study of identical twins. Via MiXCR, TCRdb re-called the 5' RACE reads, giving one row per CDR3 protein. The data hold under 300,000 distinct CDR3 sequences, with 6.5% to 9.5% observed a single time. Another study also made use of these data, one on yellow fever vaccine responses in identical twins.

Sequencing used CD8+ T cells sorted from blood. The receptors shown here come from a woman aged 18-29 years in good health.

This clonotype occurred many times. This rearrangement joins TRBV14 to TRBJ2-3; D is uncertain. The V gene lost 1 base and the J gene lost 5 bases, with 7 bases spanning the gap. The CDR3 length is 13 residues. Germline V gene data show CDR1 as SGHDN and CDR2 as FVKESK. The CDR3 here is CASSQGLVDTQYF. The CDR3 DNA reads TGTGCCAGCAGCCAAGGTTTGGTAGATACGCAGTATTTT.

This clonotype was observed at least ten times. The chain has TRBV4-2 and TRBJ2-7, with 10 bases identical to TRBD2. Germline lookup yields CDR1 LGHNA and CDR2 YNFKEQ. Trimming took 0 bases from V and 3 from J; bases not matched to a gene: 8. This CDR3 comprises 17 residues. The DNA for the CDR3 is TGTGCCAGCAGCCAAGATCTAGCGGGAGAAGGAAGCTACGAGCAGTACTTC. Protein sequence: CASSQDLAGEGSYEQYF.

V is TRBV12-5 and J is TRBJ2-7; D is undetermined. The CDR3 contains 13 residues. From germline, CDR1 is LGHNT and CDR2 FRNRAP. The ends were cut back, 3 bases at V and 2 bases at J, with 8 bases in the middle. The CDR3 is CASGFGLTYEQYF. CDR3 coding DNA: TGTGCTAGTGGTTTTGGGCTAACCTACGAGCAGTACTTC.

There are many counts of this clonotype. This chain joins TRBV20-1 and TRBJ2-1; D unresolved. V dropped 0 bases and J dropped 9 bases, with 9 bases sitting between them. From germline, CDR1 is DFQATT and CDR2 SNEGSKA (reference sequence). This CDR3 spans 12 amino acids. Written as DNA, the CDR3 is TGCAGTGCTAGAGAGATAGGATTTGAGCAGTTCTTC. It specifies CSAREIGFEQFF.

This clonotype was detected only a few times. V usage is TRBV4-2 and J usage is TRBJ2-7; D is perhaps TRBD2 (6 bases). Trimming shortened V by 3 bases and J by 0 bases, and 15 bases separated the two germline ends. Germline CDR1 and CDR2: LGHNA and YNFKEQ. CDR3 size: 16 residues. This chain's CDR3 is CASSQFVGGSSYEQYF. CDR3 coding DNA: TGTGCCAGCAGCCAGTTTGTGGGGGGAAGCTCCTACGAGCAGTACTTC.

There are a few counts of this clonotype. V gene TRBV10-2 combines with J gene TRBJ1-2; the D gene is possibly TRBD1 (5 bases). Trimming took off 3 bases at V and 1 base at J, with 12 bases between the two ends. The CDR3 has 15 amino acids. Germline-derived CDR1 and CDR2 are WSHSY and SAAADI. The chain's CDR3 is CASSDLREINYGYTF. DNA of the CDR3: TGCGCCAGCAGTGACCTCAGGGAAATTAACTATGGCTACACCTTC.

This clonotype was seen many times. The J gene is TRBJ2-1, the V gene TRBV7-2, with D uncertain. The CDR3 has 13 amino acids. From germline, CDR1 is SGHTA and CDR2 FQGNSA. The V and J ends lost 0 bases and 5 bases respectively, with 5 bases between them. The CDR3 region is CASSLAGNNEQFF. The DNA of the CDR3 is TGTGCCAGCAGCTTAGCGGGGAACAATGAGCAGTTCTTC.

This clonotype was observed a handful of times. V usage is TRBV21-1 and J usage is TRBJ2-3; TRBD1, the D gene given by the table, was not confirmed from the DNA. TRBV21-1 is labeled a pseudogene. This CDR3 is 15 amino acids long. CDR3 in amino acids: CASRSGGGAPDTQYF. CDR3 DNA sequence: TGTGCCAGCAGAAGCGGGGGGGGAGCCCCAGATACGCAGTATTTT.

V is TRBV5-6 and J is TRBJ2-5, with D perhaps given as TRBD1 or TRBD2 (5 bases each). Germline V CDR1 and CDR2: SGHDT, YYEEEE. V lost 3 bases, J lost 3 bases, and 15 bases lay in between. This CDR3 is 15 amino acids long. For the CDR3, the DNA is TGTGCCAGCAGCTGGGGGACGGCTTGGGAAGAGACCCAGTACTTC. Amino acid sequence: CASSWGTAWEETQYF.

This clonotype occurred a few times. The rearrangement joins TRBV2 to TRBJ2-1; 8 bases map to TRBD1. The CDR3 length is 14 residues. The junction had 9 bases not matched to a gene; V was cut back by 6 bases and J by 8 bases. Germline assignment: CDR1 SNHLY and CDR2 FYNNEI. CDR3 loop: CASSSPDRVDEQFF. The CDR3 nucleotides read TGTGCCAGCAGCTCCCCGGACAGGGTTGATGAGCAGTTCTTC.

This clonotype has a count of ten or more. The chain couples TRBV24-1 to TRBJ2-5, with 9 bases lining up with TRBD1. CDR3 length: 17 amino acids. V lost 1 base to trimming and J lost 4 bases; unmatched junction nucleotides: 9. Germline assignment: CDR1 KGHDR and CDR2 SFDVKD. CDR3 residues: CATSDFETGGIAETQYF. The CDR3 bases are TGTGCCACCAGTGATTTCGAGACAGGGGGTATCGCAGAGACCCAGTACTTC.

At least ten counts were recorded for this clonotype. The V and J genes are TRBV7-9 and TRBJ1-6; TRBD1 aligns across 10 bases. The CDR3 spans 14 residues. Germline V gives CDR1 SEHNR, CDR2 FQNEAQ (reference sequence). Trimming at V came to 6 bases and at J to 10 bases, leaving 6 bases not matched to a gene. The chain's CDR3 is CASRVGQGLSPLHF. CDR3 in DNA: TGTGCCAGCAGAGTGGGACAGGGGCTCTCACCCCTCCACTTT.

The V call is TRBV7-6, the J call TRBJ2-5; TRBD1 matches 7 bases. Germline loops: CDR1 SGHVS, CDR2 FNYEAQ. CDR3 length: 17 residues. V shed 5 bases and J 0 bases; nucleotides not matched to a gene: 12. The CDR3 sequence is CASSDRQGPEYQETQYF. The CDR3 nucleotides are TGTGCCAGCAGCGACCGACAGGGTCCCGAGTACCAAGAGACCCAGTACTTC.

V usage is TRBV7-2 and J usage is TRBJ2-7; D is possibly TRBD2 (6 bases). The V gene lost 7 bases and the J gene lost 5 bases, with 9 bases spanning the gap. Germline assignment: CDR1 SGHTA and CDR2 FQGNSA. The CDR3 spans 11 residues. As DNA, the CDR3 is TGTGCCAGCACCCTAGCGAACGAGCAGTACTTC. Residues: CASTLANEQYF.

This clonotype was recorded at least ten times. The CDR3 region is CASSSGQGALYEQYF. CDR3 nucleotides: TGTGCCAGCAGTTCTGGCCAGGGGGCACTCTACGAGCAGTACTTC. This chain links TRBV7-9 with TRBJ2-7; TRBD1 matches 8 bases. This CDR3 is 15 amino acids long. Per the germline V gene, CDR1 is SEHNR and CDR2 is FQNEAQ (reference sequence). The V gene end was trimmed by 6 bases and the J gene end by 3 bases; junction bases not matched to a gene: 10.

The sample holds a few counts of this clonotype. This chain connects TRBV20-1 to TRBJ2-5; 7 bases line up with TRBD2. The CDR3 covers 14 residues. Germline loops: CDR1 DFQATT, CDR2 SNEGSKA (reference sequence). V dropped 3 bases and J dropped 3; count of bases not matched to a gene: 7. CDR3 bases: TGCAGTGCTAGTATGGCGGGGGATAAAGAGACCCAGTACTTC. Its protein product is CSASMAGDKETQYF.

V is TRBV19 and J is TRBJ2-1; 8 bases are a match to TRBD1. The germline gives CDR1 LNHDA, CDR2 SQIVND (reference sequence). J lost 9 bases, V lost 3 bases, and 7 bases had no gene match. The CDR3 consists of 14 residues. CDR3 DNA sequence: TGTGCCAGTAGTATCGTGACAGGGGAAGGTGAGCAGTTCTTC. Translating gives CASSIVTGEGEQFF.

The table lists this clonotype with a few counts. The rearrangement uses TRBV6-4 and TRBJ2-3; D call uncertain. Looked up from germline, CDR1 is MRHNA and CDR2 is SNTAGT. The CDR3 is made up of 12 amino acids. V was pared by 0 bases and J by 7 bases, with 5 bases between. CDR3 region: CASSDSGYTQYF. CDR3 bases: TGTGCCAGCAGTGACTCCGGCTATACGCAGTATTTT.

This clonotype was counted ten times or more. CDR3 bases: TGTGCCAGCAGTAGAACAGGGGAATCCTACGAGCAGTACTTC. Amino acids: CASSRTGESYEQYF. V usage is TRBV2 and J usage is TRBJ2-7, with TRBD1 matching over 7 bases. Germline V CDR1 and CDR2: SNHLY, FYNNEI. The CDR3 is made up of 14 amino acids. V lost 5 bases and J lost 1; bases outside the gene matches: 5.

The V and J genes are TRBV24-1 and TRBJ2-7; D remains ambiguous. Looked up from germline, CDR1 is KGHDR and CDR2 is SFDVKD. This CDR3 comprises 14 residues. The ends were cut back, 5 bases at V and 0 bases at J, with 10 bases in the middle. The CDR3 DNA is TGTGCCACCAGTGGTTGGTGGGGCTCCTACGAGCAGTACTTC. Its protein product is CATSGWWGSYEQYF.

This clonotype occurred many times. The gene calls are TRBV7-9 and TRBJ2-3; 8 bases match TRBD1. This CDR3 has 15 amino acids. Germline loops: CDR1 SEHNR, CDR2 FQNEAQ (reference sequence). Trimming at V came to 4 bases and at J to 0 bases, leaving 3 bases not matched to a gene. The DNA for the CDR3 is TGTGCCAGCAGCTCAAGACAGGGGAGCACAGATACGCAGTATTTT. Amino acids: CASSSRQGSTDTQYF.